Listed below are T cell receptor beta chains from one sample, sequenced in a study of T cell repertoires in cytomegalovirus infection. In TCRdb, the reads were re-called with MiXCR into one record per CDR3 protein. The table lists over 250,000 distinct CDR3 sequences, roughly 21% of them singletons. These receptors have no identified antigens. The sample in question was cultured PBMCs, obtained from culture after CMV antigen stimulation. These receptors were collected from a human donor in good health (CMV status not recorded). Some clones in this sample may be carry-over from other donors' samples. Each CDR3 is given with its conserved first and last residue. A D gene is named only where the DNA matches it firmly. Where a row states a size, it is once, few, many or the class of an expanded clone; other rows omit it.

j_call: TRBJ2-3
cdr3_length: 16
clone_size: .
d_call: .
v_call: TRBV6-2/TRBV6-3
cdr3_nt: TGTGCCAGCAGTTACTCATCCGGGATCAGCACAGATACGCAGTATTTT
cdr3_aa: CASSYSSGISTDTQYF

j_call: TRBJ2-1
cdr3_length: 14
clone_size: .
d_call: TRBD2
v_call: TRBV20-1
cdr3_nt: TGCAGTGCTAGCCCTAGCGGGAGACTCTATGAGCAGTTCTTC
cdr3_aa: CSASPSGRLYEQFF

j_call: TRBJ1-5
cdr3_length: 15
clone_size: few
d_call: TRBD1
v_call: TRBV28
cdr3_nt: TGTGCCAGCAGCGTACGGACAGGGGGCAATCAGCCCCAGCATTTT
cdr3_aa: CASSVRTGGNQPQHF

j_call: TRBJ2-1
cdr3_length: 14
clone_size: many
d_call: .
v_call: TRBV7-2
cdr3_nt: TGTGCCAGCAGCCCCTCCAGCTCCTACAATGAGCAGTTCTTC
cdr3_aa: CASSPSSSYNEQFF

j_call: TRBJ2-7
cdr3_length: 15
clone_size: .
d_call: TRBD2
v_call: TRBV11-1
cdr3_nt: TGTGCCAGCAGCTTGTCCGGGACTAGCTTATACGAGCAGTACTTC
cdr3_aa: CASSLSGTSLYEQYF

j_call: TRBJ1-5
cdr3_length: 12
clone_size: .
d_call: .
v_call: TRBV10-3
cdr3_nt: TGTGCCATCGGCCGGGAAAATCAGCCCCAGCATTTT
cdr3_aa: CAIGRENQPQHF

j_call: TRBJ2-1
cdr3_length: 17
clone_size: many
d_call: .
v_call: TRBV7-2
cdr3_nt: TGTGCCAGCAGCTTAAGTGGATGGGCGGATTCCTACAATGAGCAGTTCTTC
cdr3_aa: CASSLSGWADSYNEQFF

j_call: TRBJ1-1
cdr3_length: 15
clone_size: few
d_call: .
v_call: TRBV20-1
cdr3_nt: TGCAGTGCTACCCCGGGACCATTAAGGAACACTGAAGCTTTCTTT
cdr3_aa: CSATPGPLRNTEAFF

j_call: TRBJ1-2
cdr3_length: 14
clone_size: .
d_call: .
v_call: TRBV7-6
cdr3_nt: TGTGCCAGCAGCTTAATTCTTACCTGGGAGGGCTACACCTTC
cdr3_aa: CASSLILTWEGYTF

j_call: TRBJ2-5
cdr3_length: 11
clone_size: .
d_call: .
v_call: TRBV12-3/TRBV12-4
cdr3_nt: TGTGCCAGCAGTCTGTTAGGTACCCAGTACTTC
cdr3_aa: CASSLLGTQYF

j_call: TRBJ2-1
cdr3_length: 12
clone_size: .
d_call: TRBD2
v_call: TRBV29-1
cdr3_nt: TGCAGCGTCGAAGCGGGGGACAATGAGCAGTTCTTC
cdr3_aa: CSVEAGDNEQFF

j_call: TRBJ2-1
cdr3_length: 14
clone_size: few
d_call: .
v_call: TRBV5-1
cdr3_nt: TGCGCCAGCAGGACAAGCAGCTCCTACAATGAGCAGTTCTTC
cdr3_aa: CASRTSSSYNEQFF

j_call: TRBJ2-1
cdr3_length: 16
clone_size: once
d_call: TRBD2
v_call: TRBV20-1
cdr3_nt: TGCAGTGCCGGAGGGTCGGGACTAGGTAGCGCTAATGAGCAGTTCTTC
cdr3_aa: CSAGGSGLGSANEQFF

j_call: TRBJ2-1
cdr3_length: 17
clone_size: .
d_call: .
v_call: TRBV4-3
cdr3_nt: TGCGCCAGCAGCCAAGATAGTCAGGGGAACTCCTACAATGAGCAGTTCTTC
cdr3_aa: CASSQDSQGNSYNEQFF

j_call: TRBJ2-4
cdr3_length: 14
clone_size: once
d_call: .
v_call: TRBV28
cdr3_nt: TGTGCCAGCAGTCCATGGGGGGCCAAAAACATTCAGTACTTC
cdr3_aa: CASSPWGAKNIQYF

j_call: TRBJ2-1
cdr3_length: 20
clone_size: .
d_call: TRBD2
v_call: TRBV12-3/TRBV12-4
cdr3_nt: TGTGCCAGCAGCACTCGAAAGCCCGGGACTAGCGGGAGAAACTACAATGAGCAGTTCTTC
cdr3_aa: CASSTRKPGTSGRNYNEQFF

j_call: TRBJ2-7
cdr3_length: 14
clone_size: .
d_call: TRBD1
v_call: TRBV20-1
cdr3_nt: TGCAGTGCTAGAACCCGGGACAGGGTCTACGAGCAGTACTTC
cdr3_aa: CSARTRDRVYEQYF

j_call: TRBJ1-4
cdr3_length: 14
clone_size: many
d_call: TRBD1
v_call: TRBV7-2
cdr3_nt: TGTGCCAGCAGCTCTACAGGGGTTAATGAAAAACTGTTTTTT
cdr3_aa: CASSSTGVNEKLFF

j_call: TRBJ1-2
cdr3_length: 16
clone_size: few
d_call: .
v_call: TRBV6-1
cdr3_nt: TGTGCCAGCAGAGACAGGACAGCGATAATACGCCATGGCTACACCTTC
cdr3_aa: CASRDRTAIIRHGYTF

j_call: TRBJ1-1
cdr3_length: 12
clone_size: .
d_call: TRBD1
v_call: TRBV19
cdr3_nt: TGTGCCAGTGGACTACAGGGGGAAAGAGCTTTCTTT
cdr3_aa: CASGLQGERAFF

j_call: TRBJ2-5
cdr3_length: 20
clone_size: many
d_call: .
v_call: TRBV7-9
cdr3_nt: TGTGCCAGCAGCTTAGTTGCGCTTCGACAGACTCAAAGACAACAAGAGACCCAGTACTTC
cdr3_aa: CASSLVALRQTQRQQETQYF